One sample yielded the 4 T cell receptor beta chains listed below, sequenced in a study of cytomegalovirus exposure and HLA in healthy donors. PCR primers comprised 60 Vbeta and 13 Jbeta primers. Data came from immunoSEQ multiplex PCR; TCRdb stores just in-frame clones and leaves some out. The sample includes some 160,000 clones, roughly 82% seen only once; the top ten take approximately 3%. Sequenced: PBMCs. These receptors originate from a male donor in good health and CMV-seronegative.

This chain links TRBV5-5 with TRBJ2-7, with D uncertain. Trimming took 0 bases from V and 5 from J, leaving 6 bases between them. CDR1 is SGHKS and CDR2 is YYEKEE in the germline V gene (reference sequence). This CDR3 spans 12 amino acids. CDR3 protein: CASSLGSNEQYF. CDR3 in DNA: TGTGCCAGCAGCTTGGGATCTAACGAGCAGTACTTC. The full variable domain, in which reference TRBV5-5 and TRBJ2-7 provide the parts outside the CDR3, is DAGVTQSPTHLIKTRGQQVTLRCSPISGHKSVSWYQQVLGQGPQFIFQYYEKEERGRGNFPDRFSARQFPNYSSELNVNALLLGDSALYLCASSLGSNEQYFGPGTRLTVT.

The rearrangement joins TRBV14 to TRBJ2-7; tentatively, D is TRBD1 (6 bases). The CDR3 covers 15 residues. The germline V gene has CDR1 SGHDN and CDR2 FVKESK. The germline V and J ends were trimmed by 0 bases and 5 bases, with 14 bases remaining between them. The CDR3 sequence: CASSQDPQGTHEQYF. In DNA form, the CDR3 reads TGTGCCAGCAGCCAAGATCCCCAGGGGACCCACGAGCAGTACTTC.

This clone was counted a few times. CDR3 region: CASSFTSGRGEQYF. The DNA for the CDR3 is TGTGCCAGCAGCTTTACTAGCGGGAGAGGCGAGCAGTACTTC. V usage is TRBV7-2 and J usage is TRBJ2-7; 11 bases map to TRBD2. CDR1 is SGHTA and CDR2 is FQGNSA in the germline V gene. V lost 3 bases, J lost 6 bases, and 4 bases stayed unmatched. The CDR3 has 14 amino acids.

The chain uses TRBV7-8 and TRBJ2-3; 7 nucleotides agree with TRBD1. CDR1 is SGHVS, CDR2 FQNEAQ, per germline. This CDR3 region has 14 residues. The trim removed 5 bases at V and 2 bases at J, leaving 4 bases unmatched. CDR3 sequence: CASSTGQLTDTQYF. The CDR3 region has the DNA TGTGCCAGCAGCACGGGACAGCTCACAGATACGCAGTATTTT.